This T cell receptor beta chain emerged from a study of cytomegalovirus exposure and HLA in healthy donors. Findings and caveats of the study: Several of the most significant clusters appeared, in a later analysis, to be linked to common viral pathogens. Earlier analysis looked at TCR beta V segments, and most were productive about 90% or about 30% of the time. Immune exposure was documented only through CMV serostatus.

The PCR was carried out with 60 Vbeta primers and 13 Jbeta primers. Here immunoSEQ multiplex PCR was the method, and the copy in TCRdb shows in-frame clones only, minus some. There are tens of thousands of clones in the sample; roughly four fifths occur only once, and 5.5% to 7.5% lies in the top ten. There are a few counts of this clone. The antigen remains undetermined. This CDR3 is built from 14 residues. Trimming removed 1 base from V and 4 bases from J, with 11 bases in between. Per germline, CDR1 SGHDT and CDR2 YYEEEE. The chain carries TRBV5-6 and TRBJ2-5, with unresolved D. The receptor was isolated from a man in his fifties in good health and CMV-seronegative. Sequences were obtained from PBMCs. Here the CDR3 DNA reads TGTGCCAGCAGCTTGCCGATGCGGTCAGAGACCCAGTACTTC. Protein sequence: CASSLPMRSETQYF.